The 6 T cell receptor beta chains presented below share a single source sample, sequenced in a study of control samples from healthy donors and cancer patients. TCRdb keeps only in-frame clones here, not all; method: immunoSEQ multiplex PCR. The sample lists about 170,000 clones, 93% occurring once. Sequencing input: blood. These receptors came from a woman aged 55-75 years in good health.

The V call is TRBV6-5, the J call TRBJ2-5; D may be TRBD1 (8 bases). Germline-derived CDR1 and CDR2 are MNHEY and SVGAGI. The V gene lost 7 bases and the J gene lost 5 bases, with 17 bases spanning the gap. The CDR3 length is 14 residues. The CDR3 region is CASMDREGRETQYF. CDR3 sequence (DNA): TGTGCCAGCATGGACAGGGAGGGGCGCGAGACCCAGTACTTC.

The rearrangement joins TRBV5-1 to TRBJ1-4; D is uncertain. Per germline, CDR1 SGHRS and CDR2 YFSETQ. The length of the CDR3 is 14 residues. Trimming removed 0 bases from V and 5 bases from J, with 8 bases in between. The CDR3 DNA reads TGCGCCAGCAGCTTGGCCGGGAACAATGAAAAACTGTTTTTT. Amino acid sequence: CASSLAGNNEKLFF.

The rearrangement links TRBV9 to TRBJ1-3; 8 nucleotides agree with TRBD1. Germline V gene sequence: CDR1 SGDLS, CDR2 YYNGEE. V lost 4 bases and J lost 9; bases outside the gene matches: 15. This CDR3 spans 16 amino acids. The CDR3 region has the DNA TGTGCCAGCAGCTCGCAGACAGGGGTCAGAGGGGCCACCATATATTTT. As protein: CASSSQTGVRGATIYF.

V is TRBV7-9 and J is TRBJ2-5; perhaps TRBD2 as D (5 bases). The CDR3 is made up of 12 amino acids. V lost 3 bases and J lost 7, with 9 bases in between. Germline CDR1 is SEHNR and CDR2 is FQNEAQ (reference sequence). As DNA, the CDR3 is TGTGCCAGCAGCTTTTCCGCGGGGACCCAGTACTTC. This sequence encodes CASSFSAGTQYF.

DNA for the CDR3: TGTGCCAGCAGCTTAGATCATTCCCGGAACACCGGGGAGCTGTTTTTT. The encoded protein is CASSLDHSRNTGELFF. This chain joins TRBV11-3 and TRBJ2-2; D is unclear. The germline CDR1 and CDR2 sequences are SGHNT and YENEEA. CDR3 length equals 16 residues. The V and J ends lost 0 bases and 1 base respectively, with 9 bases between them.

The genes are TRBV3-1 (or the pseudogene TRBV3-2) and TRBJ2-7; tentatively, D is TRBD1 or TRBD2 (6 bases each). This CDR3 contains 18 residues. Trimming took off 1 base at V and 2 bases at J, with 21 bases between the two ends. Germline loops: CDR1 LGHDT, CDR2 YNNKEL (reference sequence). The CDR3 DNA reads TGTGCCAGCAGCCAAGTCGGAGGGGGAGGAACGAAAGCCTACGAGCAGTACTTC. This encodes CASSQVGGGGTKAYEQYF.